This T cell receptor beta chain was recovered during a study of cytomegalovirus exposure and HLA in healthy donors. This clone turned up a few times. Only in-frame clones appear in the TCRdb table, and some are missing; sequencing was by immunoSEQ multiplex PCR. The sample records 40,000 to 60,000 clones, 90% to 95% being singletons. This clonotype originated in a young woman in good health and CMV-seropositive. The sample consisted of PBMCs.

The CDR3 loop is CASSPRATSGRPTGELFF. CDR3 nucleotide sequence: TGTGCCAGCAGCCCCCGGGCCACTAGCGGGAGACCCACCGGGGAGCTGTTTTTT. V and J are TRBV4-2 and TRBJ2-2; 11 bases map to TRBD2. Germline CDR1 LGHNA, CDR2 YNFKEQ. V shed 4 bases, J shed 4 bases, and the junction held 11 bases outside the gene matches. The CDR3 runs to 18 residues.